This TCR beta chain appears in the sequencing data of a study of T cell repertoires in cytomegalovirus infection. Germline V gene lookup returns CDR1 MDHEN and CDR2 SYDVKM. Trimming left V 2 bases short and J 5 bases short, with 10 bases between. The CDR3 contains 13 residues. TCRdb analysed the reads with MiXCR anew, one entry per CDR3 protein. The table shows 310,000 or so distinct CDR3 sequences, with 15% to 20% occurring only once. What was sequenced was PBMCs. The chain couples TRBV28 to TRBJ2-7; weak D call: TRBD2 (6 bases). The receptor comes from a human donor in good health (CMV status not recorded). Some clones in this sample may be carry-over from other donors' samples. The chain's CDR3 is CASSLRGRHEQYF. The CDR3, as DNA: TGTGCCAGCAGTTTAAGAGGGAGGCACGAGCAGTACTTC.